A selection of T cell receptor beta chains follows, all from one sample in a study of CD8+ T cells in alopecia areata. Only in-frame clones appear in the TCRdb table, and some are missing; sequencing was by immunoSEQ multiplex PCR. The sample consists of about 190,000 clones, approximately 61% of them appearing once. Sequences were derived from CD4+ T cells sorted from blood, sampled at week 24, from a patient treated with tofacitinib. Receptors were obtained from a human donor with alopecia areata. Both conserved end residues are part of each CDR3. D genes are given only for firm matches. For some rows the clone size is stated as once, few or many, or as a class when expanded; others skip it.

.	TRBV15	.	TRBJ2-7	CATTPRGIHGEQYF
few	TRBV30	.	TRBJ1-1	CAWIDRRDTEAFF
once	TRBV9	TRBD1	TRBJ1-6	CASSVEGAKNSPLHF
.	TRBV29-1	.	TRBJ1-1	CSVERGFTEAFF
.	TRBV2	.	TRBJ1-2	CASNAGRDYGYTF
.	TRBV6-5	.	TRBJ2-2	CASSYSWQNSGELFF
.	TRBV7-2	.	TRBJ1-1	CASSQEWGTEAFF
few	TRBV6-6	TRBD1	TRBJ2-1	CATNAGTGNNEQFF
.	TRBV5-1	.	TRBJ2-3	CASSLRGVITDTQYF
once	TRBV30	.	TRBJ1-2	CAWSVPSRAGGYTF
.	TRBV5-4	TRBD1	TRBJ1-6	CASSPREQGIGSPLHF
.	TRBV19	TRBD2	TRBJ2-5	CASRPGLAGETQYF
.	TRBV29-1	TRBD2	TRBJ2-6	CSVGSSGVSGANVLTF
.	TRBV9	.	TRBJ1-1	CASSADRNTEAFF
few	TRBV4-3	.	TRBJ2-7	CASSQDWTSYEQYF
once	TRBV13	.	TRBJ1-6	CASSLGPGKVSPLHF
.	TRBV9	.	TRBJ1-1	CASSPRQIMNTEAFF
.	TRBV29-1	.	TRBJ1-1	CSVGRPGSVTTEAFF
few	TRBV19	TRBD2	TRBJ2-1	CASTLRPGLATYNEQFF
few	TRBV19	.	TRBJ1-5	CASRGTPGGQPQHF
.	TRBV6-1	TRBD2	TRBJ2-1	CASTGLGRSYNEQFF
.	TRBV29-1	.	TRBJ2-2	CSVPAVAGELFF
few	TRBV18	TRBD1	TRBJ2-5	CASSPPRAGGQETQYF
.	TRBV29-1	.	TRBJ2-2	CSVAYYTGELFF
.	TRBV4-3	.	TRBJ1-6	CASSQGTDSISPLHF
few	TRBV7-2	.	TRBJ1-2	CASSFQHEDYGYTF
.	TRBV29-1	TRBD1	TRBJ2-7	CSARQGHEQYF
.	TRBV30	.	TRBJ1-5	CAWSVGVNQPQHF
.	TRBV6-5	TRBD1	TRBJ2-3	CASSQGQVLTDTQYF
.	TRBV4-3	.	TRBJ2-7	CASSQDTGPYEQYF
.	TRBV30	.	TRBJ1-2	CAWTTGIYGYTF
.	TRBV4-3	TRBD2	TRBJ2-1	CASSQDQGLAGGVAYNEQFF
.	TRBV4-1	.	TRBJ2-3	CASSLGMAGAPTDTQYF
.	TRBV30	.	TRBJ1-6	CAWSVRTPSRDSPLHF
.	TRBV15	.	TRBJ1-1	CATSTVMNTEAFF
once	TRBV27	.	TRBJ2-1	CASSFEEGNEQFF
.	TRBV6-6	.	TRBJ2-5	CASKGEETQYF
.	TRBV4-3	.	TRBJ1-2	CASSFGTANYGYTF
.	TRBV7-2	.	TRBJ2-5	CASSTGTVYQETQYF
.	TRBV4-3	.	TRBJ1-2	CASSQGAGYGYTF
.	TRBV4-3	TRBD1	TRBJ2-7	CASSQGTGAIYEQYF
.	TRBV29-1	.	TRBJ2-3	CSVEVGTTQYF